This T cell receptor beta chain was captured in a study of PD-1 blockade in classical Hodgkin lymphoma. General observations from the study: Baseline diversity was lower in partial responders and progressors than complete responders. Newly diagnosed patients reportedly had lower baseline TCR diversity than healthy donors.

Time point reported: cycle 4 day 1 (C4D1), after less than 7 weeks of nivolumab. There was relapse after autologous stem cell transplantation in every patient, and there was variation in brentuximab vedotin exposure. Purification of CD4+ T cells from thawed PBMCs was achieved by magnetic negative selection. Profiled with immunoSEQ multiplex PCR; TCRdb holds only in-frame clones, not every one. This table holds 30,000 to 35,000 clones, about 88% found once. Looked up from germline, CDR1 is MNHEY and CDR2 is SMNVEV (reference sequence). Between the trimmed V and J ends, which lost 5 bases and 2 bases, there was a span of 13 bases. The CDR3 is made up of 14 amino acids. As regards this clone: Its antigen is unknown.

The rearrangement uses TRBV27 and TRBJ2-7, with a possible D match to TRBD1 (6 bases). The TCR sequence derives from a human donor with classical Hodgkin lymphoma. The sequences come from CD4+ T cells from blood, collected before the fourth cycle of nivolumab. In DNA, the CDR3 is TGTGCCAGCAGTACAGACAGGAGAGCCTACGAGCAGTACTTC. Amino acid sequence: CASSTDRRAYEQYF.